Listed below are T cell receptor beta chains from one sample, sequenced in a study of CD4 T cells in relation to SARS-CoV-2 and coronaviruses. These TCRs' antigens remain unknown. The protocol was immunoSEQ multiplex PCR, while the TCRdb copy is restricted to in-frame clones and leaves out a portion. Here the sample spans tens of thousands of clones, over 65% being singletons. Sequenced sample: CD4+ T cells from PBMCs, cultured in vitro. These receptors all come from a human donor in good health. CDR3s include the opening cysteine and the closing phenylalanine or tryptophan. A D gene is named only where the DNA matches it firmly. Clone size, where shown, is once, few, many, or a class for clones that have expanded.

d_call j_call v_call clone_size cdr3_aa cdr3_nt
NA TRBJ1-4 TRBV5-1 NA CASSSQGFREKLFF TGCGCCAGCAGTTCCCAGGGGTTTCGGGAAAAACTGTTTTTT
NA TRBJ2-7 TRBV7-9 NA CASSVQGYEQYF TGTGCCAGCAGCGTGCAGGGTTACGAGCAGTACTTC
NA TRBJ2-7 TRBV28 once CAISPGTFSYEQYF TGTGCCATTTCACCCGGGACATTTTCCTACGAGCAGTACTTC
TRBD1 TRBJ1-1 TRBV5-1 NA CASQGQDNTEAFF TGCGCCTCCCAAGGACAGGACAACACTGAAGCTTTCTTT
TRBD2 TRBJ2-1 TRBV6-5 once CASSPGTTDNEQFF TGTGCCAGCAGTCCCGGGACTACTGACAATGAGCAGTTCTTC
NA TRBJ1-1 TRBV6-5 few CASTPTSVTEAFF TGTGCCAGCACTCCCACGTCGGTTACTGAAGCTTTCTTT
NA TRBJ2-5 TRBV3-1/TRBV3-2 NA CASTVNRVGETQYF TGTGCCAGCACCGTTAACAGGGTGGGGGAGACCCAGTACTTC
NA TRBJ1-5 TRBV4-2 NA CASSQDIIGTSFYSNQPQHF TGTGCCAGCAGCCAAGATATAATCGGTACAAGTTTTTATAGCAATCAGCCCCAGCATTTT
NA TRBJ1-6 TRBV30 few CAWSVWRPSNSPLHF TGTGCCTGGAGTGTATGGCGGCCATCTAATTCACCCCTCCACTTT
TRBD1 TRBJ2-1 TRBV5-1 NA CASSLEGPGGNEQFF TGCGCCAGCAGCTTGGAGGGACCAGGGGGCAATGAGCAGTTCTTC
TRBD1 TRBJ2-2 TRBV7-3 few CASGTGTGELFF TGTGCCAGCGGGACAGGGACCGGGGAGCTGTTTTTT
NA TRBJ2-2 TRBV7-7 NA CASSPTLPGELFF TGTGCCAGCAGCCCTACATTACCCGGGGAGCTGTTTTTT
NA TRBJ2-7 TRBV7-8 NA CASSLDVVTATYEQYF TGTGCCAGCAGCTTAGACGTGGTAACGGCAACCTACGAGCAGTACTTC
TRBD1 TRBJ1-1 TRBV6-5 NA CASSNRGGGTEAFF TGTGCCAGCAGTAACAGGGGAGGGGGTACTGAAGCTTTCTTT
NA TRBJ2-7 TRBV6-5 NA CASSRLQGSYEQYF TGTGCCAGCAGCCGTCTTCAGGGTTCCTACGAGCAGTACTTC
NA TRBJ1-4 TRBV30 NA CAWSVLEGEKLFF TGTGCCTGGAGTGTACTGGAGGGGGAAAAACTGTTTTTT
TRBD1 TRBJ2-6 TRBV10-3 NA CAITPGTGEAVLTF TGTGCCATCACCCCCGGGACAGGGGAGGCGGTCCTGACTTTC
TRBD2 TRBJ2-5 TRBV9 NA CASSASRGGGPETQYF TGTGCCAGCAGCGCATCTCGAGGCGGGGGTCCAGAGACCCAGTACTTC
NA TRBJ1-5 TRBV18 NA CASSPDGDPSNQPQHF TGTGCCAGCTCACCAGATGGCGACCCGAGCAATCAGCCCCAGCATTTT
NA TRBJ1-1 TRBV6-1 NA CASSDPGDHKAFF TGTGCCAGCAGTGACCCTGGGGACCATAAAGCTTTCTTT
TRBD2 TRBJ2-3 TRBV9 once CASSVAGLAGTDTQYF TGTGCCAGCAGCGTAGCAGGGCTAGCGGGTACAGATACGCAGTATTTT
NA TRBJ2-1 TRBV11-3 NA CASSPGMGLSSYNEQFF TGTGCCAGCAGCCCAGGGATGGGCCTGAGCTCCTACAATGAGCAGTTCTTC
NA TRBJ2-1 TRBV20-1 NA CSASGEGGPGEQFF TGCAGTGCTAGTGGAGAGGGGGGCCCGGGTGAGCAGTTCTTC
TRBD2 TRBJ2-7 TRBV29-1 NA CSVDPTGTNGVEQYF TGCAGCGTTGACCCCACCGGGACTAACGGCGTCGAGCAGTACTTC
TRBD2 TRBJ2-7 TRBV5-1 NA CASSLIAGYSYEQYF TGCGCCAGCAGCCTAATAGCGGGATATTCCTACGAGCAGTACTTC
NA TRBJ2-1 TRBV20-1 NA CSVLGQFF TGCAGTGTATTGGGGCAGTTCTTC
TRBD2 TRBJ2-2 TRBV2 NA CASSSGLAGMNTGELFF TGTGCCAGCAGCTCAGGACTAGCGGGGATGAACACCGGGGAGCTGTTTTTT
NA TRBJ1-2 TRBV5-4 once CASSLVTQANYGYTF TGTGCCAGCAGCTTGGTAACACAAGCTAACTATGGCTACACCTTC
NA TRBJ2-7 TRBV2 once CASSGTLGGHEQYF TGTGCCAGCAGTGGCACCCTTGGGGGGCACGAGCAGTACTTC
TRBD1 TRBJ2-2 TRBV7-3 few CASGGQGNTGELFF TGTGCCAGCGGGGGACAGGGGAACACCGGGGAGCTGTTTTTT
NA TRBJ1-2 TRBV9 NA CASSVMEGYGYTF TGTGCCAGCAGCGTCATGGAGGGTTATGGCTACACCTTC
TRBD2 TRBJ2-3 TRBV20-1 NA CSASSPQLGGRLNTDTQYF TGCAGTGCTAGTTCCCCACAACTTGGCGGGAGATTAAACACAGATACGCAGTATTTT
TRBD1 TRBJ2-7 TRBV28 NA CASKQPGGWGAPGEYF TGTGCCAGCAAACAGCCAGGGGGTTGGGGAGCCCCCGGGGAGTACTTC
TRBD1 TRBJ2-1 TRBV2 NA CASSPGTGFDEQFF TGTGCCAGCAGTCCCGGGACAGGGTTTGATGAGCAGTTCTTC
NA TRBJ1-4 TRBV7-9 NA CASSLNGGQRLFF TGTGCCAGCAGCTTAAACGGGGGTCAAAGGCTGTTTTTT
NA TRBJ2-1 TRBV3-1/TRBV3-2 few CASSQSGPRREQFF TGTGCCAGCAGCCAATCGGGACCGCGGCGTGAGCAGTTCTTC
NA TRBJ1-5 TRBV7-2 NA CASGGGGAPQHF TGTGCCAGCGGTGGGGGGGGTGCGCCCCAGCATTTT
TRBD1 TRBJ1-4 TRBV6-5 few CASRPGQGREKLFF TGTGCCAGCAGACCCGGACAGGGGAGGGAAAAACTGTTTTTT
TRBD2 TRBJ2-5 TRBV2 NA CASSDGLAGQYQETQYF TGTGCCAGCAGTGATGGGCTAGCGGGACAGTACCAAGAGACCCAGTACTTC
NA TRBJ1-1 TRBV30 NA CAWSPGPEGTEAFF TGTGCCTGGAGCCCGGGCCCCGAGGGTACTGAAGCTTTCTTT
TRBD1 TRBJ2-7 TRBV9 NA CASSSQTGGYEQYF TGTGCCAGCAGCTCCCAGACAGGGGGTTACGAGCAGTACTTC
TRBD1 TRBJ1-6 TRBV7-9 few CASSALGQQSPLHF TGTGCCAGCAGCGCCCTGGGACAGCAGTCACCCCTCCACTTT
TRBD1 TRBJ2-2 TRBV5-4 few CASSLAAGGRNTGELFF TGTGCCAGCAGCTTGGCCGCAGGGGGCCGAAACACCGGGGAGCTGTTTTTT
NA TRBJ1-1 TRBV21-1 NA CASSKRPTDPEAFF TGTGCCAGCAGCAAACGGCCGACGGACCCTGAAGCTTTCTTT
TRBD2 TRBJ2-3 TRBV5-4 NA CASSFGRGSTDTQYF TGTGCCAGCAGCTTTGGGCGGGGGTCCACAGATACGCAGTATTTT
NA TRBJ2-7 TRBV7-8 NA CASSTRESSAYEQYF TGTGCCAGCAGCACCCGGGAGAGTTCCGCCTACGAGCAGTACTTC
TRBD1 TRBJ2-7 TRBV5-1 NA CASSRDRGGEQYF TGCGCCAGCAGCCGGGACAGGGGGGGCGAGCAGTACTTC
NA TRBJ1-5 TRBV4-1 NA CASSQLGPPVGQPQHF TGCGCCAGCAGCCAACTAGGGCCTCCCGTCGGTCAGCCCCAGCATTTT
TRBD1 TRBJ1-6 TRBV18 NA CASSPETGYSPLHF TGTGCCAGCTCACCAGAGACAGGGTATTCACCCCTCCACTTT
NA TRBJ1-2 TRBV10-1 few CASSESRGSNNYYGYTF TGCGCCAGCAGTGAGTCGAGAGGGTCAAACAACTACTATGGCTACACCTTC
TRBD1 TRBJ1-1 TRBV4-1 NA CASSQDRTGGPEAFF TGCGCCAGCAGCCAAGATAGGACAGGGGGCCCTGAAGCTTTCTTT
NA TRBJ2-3 TRBV9 NA CASSVAVLSGTDTQYF TGTGCCAGCAGCGTAGCGGTTCTCTCCGGCACAGATACGCAGTATTTT
NA TRBJ2-7 TRBV6-5 NA CASSRALDYEQYF TGTGCCAGCAGTAGAGCTTTGGACTACGAGCAGTACTTC
NA TRBJ2-7 TRBV13 NA CASRVSGTAYEQYF TGTGCCAGCAGGGTTAGCGGGACAGCCTACGAGCAGTACTTC
NA TRBJ2-6 TRBV5-6 once CASYGVSGANVLTF TGTGCCAGCTACGGAGTCTCTGGGGCCAACGTCCTGACTTTC
NA TRBJ2-7 TRBV28 NA CASESMGEQYF TGTGCCAGCGAATCCATGGGGGAGCAGTACTTC
NA TRBJ2-5 TRBV5-1 NA CASSPRDTLETQYF TGCGCCAGCAGCCCCCGGGACACCCTGGAGACCCAGTACTTC
TRBD2 TRBJ2-3 TRBV2 few CASRLWGSGGKSTDTQYF TGTGCCAGCAGACTCTGGGGTAGCGGGGGAAAGAGCACAGATACGCAGTATTTT
TRBD1 TRBJ2-5 TRBV18 NA CASSRTGPAETQYF TGTGCCAGCTCACGGACAGGACCGGCGGAGACCCAGTACTTC